The rows below give T cell receptor beta chains drawn from one sample of a study of blood T cell repertoires in COVID-19. Only in-frame clones appear in the TCRdb table, and some are missing; sequencing was by immunoSEQ multiplex PCR. Among approximately 300,000 clones listed, 75% to 90% were seen once. The specimen sequenced was peripheral blood. The origin of the receptors is a man under 40 with acute or convalescent COVID-19. Each CDR3 is given with its conserved first and last residue. Each record gives: V gene, CDR3 length, J gene, clone size, D gene, CDR3 DNA, CDR3 protein. The D gene is left open where the match is weak. A clone size is listed for some rows: how often the clone was seen (once, few, many), or a class if it is expanded.

v_call: TRBV2
cdr3_length: 14
j_call: TRBJ2-7
clone_size: .
d_call: TRBD1
cdr3_nt: TGTGCCAGCATAGCGACAGGGGATTCCTACGAGCAGTACTTC
cdr3_aa: CASIATGDSYEQYF

v_call: TRBV7-8
cdr3_length: 17
j_call: TRBJ1-4
clone_size: .
d_call: TRBD1
cdr3_nt: TGTGCCAGCAGCTCCCCCCGGGAGGACAGGGGGGATGAAAAACTGTTTTTT
cdr3_aa: CASSSPREDRGDEKLFF

v_call: TRBV7-2
cdr3_length: 15
j_call: TRBJ1-4
clone_size: .
d_call: TRBD1
cdr3_nt: TGTGCCAGCAGATCCCTTGACAGGGGGCTTGAAAAACTGTTTTTT
cdr3_aa: CASRSLDRGLEKLFF

v_call: TRBV19
cdr3_length: 15
j_call: TRBJ1-1
clone_size: few
d_call: .
cdr3_nt: TGTGCCAGTAGGCTTGGACCCCGGGGGAACACTGAAGCTTTCTTT
cdr3_aa: CASRLGPRGNTEAFF

v_call: TRBV3-1/TRBV3-2
cdr3_length: 12
j_call: TRBJ2-2
clone_size: few
d_call: .
cdr3_nt: TGTGCCAGCAGCCTTAGAGGCGGGGAGCTGTTTTTT
cdr3_aa: CASSLRGGELFF

v_call: TRBV21-1
cdr3_length: 17
j_call: TRBJ1-4
clone_size: .
d_call: .
cdr3_nt: TGTGCCAGCAGCAAGGAGGCGGGACAGGGCAAGGAGGAAAAACTGTTTTTT
cdr3_aa: CASSKEAGQGKEEKLFF

v_call: TRBV18
cdr3_length: 16
j_call: TRBJ2-1
clone_size: .
d_call: TRBD1
cdr3_nt: TGTGCCAGCTCACCTTCACGAGGGGGCGCCTACAATGAGCAGTTCTTC
cdr3_aa: CASSPSRGGAYNEQFF

v_call: TRBV20-1
cdr3_length: 14
j_call: TRBJ1-2
clone_size: many
d_call: TRBD1
cdr3_nt: TGCAGTGCTAGTTCCGCCAGGGGGCTATATGGCTACACCTTC
cdr3_aa: CSASSARGLYGYTF

v_call: TRBV19
cdr3_length: 15
j_call: TRBJ2-7
clone_size: .
d_call: TRBD1
cdr3_nt: TGTGCCAGTAGTGCCGAGACAGGGAGCTCCTACGAGCAGTACTTC
cdr3_aa: CASSAETGSSYEQYF

v_call: TRBV7-9
cdr3_length: 13
j_call: TRBJ1-3
clone_size: .
d_call: .
cdr3_nt: TGTGCCAGCAGCTTCCCGCGAGGGCGGGCCATATATTTT
cdr3_aa: CASSFPRGRAIYF

v_call: TRBV29-1
cdr3_length: 16
j_call: TRBJ2-1
clone_size: .
d_call: TRBD2
cdr3_nt: TGCAGCGTTGTACAGGATGGCGGGGGGTTCTACAATGAGCAGTTCTTC
cdr3_aa: CSVVQDGGGFYNEQFF

v_call: TRBV3-1/TRBV3-2
cdr3_length: 17
j_call: TRBJ1-4
clone_size: .
d_call: .
cdr3_nt: TGTGCCAGCAGCCAAGATTCTGTGTTCCACTCTAATGAAAAACTGTTTTTT
cdr3_aa: CASSQDSVFHSNEKLFF

v_call: TRBV10-3
cdr3_length: 14
j_call: TRBJ1-2
clone_size: .
d_call: .
cdr3_nt: TGTGCCACCTACGAGGGGGTTAGTCTCTATGGCTACACCTTC
cdr3_aa: CATYEGVSLYGYTF

v_call: TRBV6-6
cdr3_length: 13
j_call: TRBJ1-1
clone_size: .
d_call: .
cdr3_nt: TGTGCCAGCAGCCTTACCACCGGCACTGAAGCTTTCTTT
cdr3_aa: CASSLTTGTEAFF

v_call: TRBV11-3
cdr3_length: 14
j_call: TRBJ2-7
clone_size: once
d_call: TRBD2
cdr3_nt: TGTGCCAGCAGCTTAGCCGGGGGGGCCTACGAGCAGTACTTC
cdr3_aa: CASSLAGGAYEQYF

v_call: TRBV24-1
cdr3_length: 13
j_call: TRBJ2-1
clone_size: .
d_call: TRBD2
cdr3_nt: TGTGCCACCATGGGACTAGCCACGAATGAGCAGTTCTTC
cdr3_aa: CATMGLATNEQFF

v_call: TRBV11-2
cdr3_length: 15
j_call: TRBJ2-1
clone_size: .
d_call: .
cdr3_nt: TGTGCCAGCAACAGCAACGAGCGGTCCTACAATGAGCAGTTCTTC
cdr3_aa: CASNSNERSYNEQFF

v_call: TRBV6-5
cdr3_length: 16
j_call: TRBJ1-5
clone_size: .
d_call: .
cdr3_nt: TGTGCCAGCAGTTACTCCTTCGGTCAGGGCAATCAGCCCCAGCATTTT
cdr3_aa: CASSYSFGQGNQPQHF

v_call: TRBV19
cdr3_length: 15
j_call: TRBJ1-1
clone_size: .
d_call: TRBD1
cdr3_nt: TGTGCCAGTAGTTTCGGACAGGGGGCTAGCACTGAAGCTTTCTTT
cdr3_aa: CASSFGQGASTEAFF

v_call: TRBV3-1/TRBV3-2
cdr3_length: 16
j_call: TRBJ2-2
clone_size: .
d_call: .
cdr3_nt: TGTGCCAGCAGCCAAGGGGGGCGGCTAAACACCGGGGAGCTGTTTTTT
cdr3_aa: CASSQGGRLNTGELFF

v_call: TRBV30
cdr3_length: 12
j_call: TRBJ1-1
clone_size: once
d_call: TRBD1
cdr3_nt: TGTGCCTGGAGAGACAGGGCGTTTCGAGCTTTCTTT
cdr3_aa: CAWRDRAFRAFF

v_call: TRBV28
cdr3_length: 19
j_call: TRBJ2-7
clone_size: once
d_call: .
cdr3_nt: TGTGCCAGCAGTCCTTCTGCTGTCGGACGGGGGATAAGGGGCTACGAGCAGTACTTC
cdr3_aa: CASSPSAVGRGIRGYEQYF

v_call: TRBV7-9
cdr3_length: 15
j_call: TRBJ1-5
clone_size: .
d_call: TRBD1
cdr3_nt: TGTGCCAGCAGCCCCGGACAGGGAGGACTTCAGCCCCAGCATTTT
cdr3_aa: CASSPGQGGLQPQHF

v_call: TRBV6-5
cdr3_length: 13
j_call: TRBJ2-7
clone_size: once
d_call: TRBD1
cdr3_nt: TGTGCCAGTAAGGGACAGGGGCCCGTCGAGCAGTACTTC
cdr3_aa: CASKGQGPVEQYF

v_call: TRBV11-2
cdr3_length: 16
j_call: TRBJ1-3
clone_size: .
d_call: .
cdr3_nt: TGTGCCAGCAGCTTAGCCCCCACAGGGACTGGAAACACCATATATTTT
cdr3_aa: CASSLAPTGTGNTIYF

v_call: TRBV7-9
cdr3_length: 19
j_call: TRBJ2-3
clone_size: .
d_call: TRBD2
cdr3_nt: TGTGCCAGTAGCTGGACTAGCGGGAGTCAAACTTCTAGCACAGATACGCAGTATTTT
cdr3_aa: CASSWTSGSQTSSTDTQYF

v_call: TRBV7-9
cdr3_length: 14
j_call: TRBJ2-7
clone_size: few
d_call: .
cdr3_nt: TGTGCCAGCAGCCCCCCGGCTAGCAGGTACGAGCAGTACTTC
cdr3_aa: CASSPPASRYEQYF

v_call: TRBV11-2
cdr3_length: 12
j_call: TRBJ2-7
clone_size: .
d_call: .
cdr3_nt: TGTGCCAGCAGCTTAGATTTCGGCGAGCAGTACTTC
cdr3_aa: CASSLDFGEQYF

v_call: TRBV5-1
cdr3_length: 15
j_call: TRBJ2-2
clone_size: .
d_call: TRBD1
cdr3_nt: TGCGCCAGCAGACTGACAGGGGGTATCGCCGGGGAGCTGTTTTTT
cdr3_aa: CASRLTGGIAGELFF

v_call: TRBV7-9
cdr3_length: 16
j_call: TRBJ1-5
clone_size: .
d_call: TRBD1
cdr3_nt: TGTGCCAGCAGCTTAGGCCAGGGGGCAAGCAATCAGCCCCAGCATTTT
cdr3_aa: CASSLGQGASNQPQHF

v_call: TRBV12-3/TRBV12-4
cdr3_length: 13
j_call: TRBJ2-7
clone_size: .
d_call: .
cdr3_nt: TGTGCCAGCAGTTTAACCCCTACCTACGAGCAGTACTTC
cdr3_aa: CASSLTPTYEQYF

v_call: TRBV7-8
cdr3_length: 14
j_call: TRBJ1-5
clone_size: .
d_call: TRBD1
cdr3_nt: TGTGCCAGCAGCTTGGGACAGATGAATCAGCCCCAGCATTTT
cdr3_aa: CASSLGQMNQPQHF

v_call: TRBV14
cdr3_length: 14
j_call: TRBJ1-1
clone_size: .
d_call: .
cdr3_nt: TGTGCCAGCAGCCAAGGGGGGCGAGGCACTGAAGCTTTCTTT
cdr3_aa: CASSQGGRGTEAFF

v_call: TRBV19
cdr3_length: 12
j_call: TRBJ1-1
clone_size: .
d_call: .
cdr3_nt: TGTGCCACTCTAACAGGGAACACTGAAGCTTTCTTT
cdr3_aa: CATLTGNTEAFF

v_call: TRBV24-1
cdr3_length: 17
j_call: TRBJ2-3
clone_size: .
d_call: TRBD2
cdr3_nt: TGTGCCACCAGTGACCGACTAGCGGGAGAACCTGGTGATACGCAGTATTTT
cdr3_aa: CATSDRLAGEPGDTQYF

v_call: TRBV5-4
cdr3_length: 12
j_call: TRBJ2-7
clone_size: few
d_call: TRBD2
cdr3_nt: TGTGCCAGCAGCAGGACTAGTGACGAGCAGTACTTC
cdr3_aa: CASSRTSDEQYF

v_call: TRBV10-1
cdr3_length: 11
j_call: TRBJ2-7
clone_size: .
d_call: .
cdr3_nt: TGCGCCACCCTCGTGGAGTACGAGCAGTACTTC
cdr3_aa: CATLVEYEQYF

v_call: TRBV28
cdr3_length: 11
j_call: TRBJ1-4
clone_size: .
d_call: .
cdr3_nt: TGTGCCAGCAGTTTTGAGAAGAAACTGTTTTTT
cdr3_aa: CASSFEKKLFF

v_call: TRBV7-8
cdr3_length: 14
j_call: TRBJ1-2
clone_size: .
d_call: .
cdr3_nt: TGTGCCAGCAGCTTCTTTCCAGGGGAGTATGGCTACACCTTC
cdr3_aa: CASSFFPGEYGYTF

v_call: TRBV9
cdr3_length: 15
j_call: TRBJ1-2
clone_size: .
d_call: .
cdr3_nt: TGTGCCAGCAGCCTACGGACAGTTGGGGAATCTGGCTACACCTTC
cdr3_aa: CASSLRTVGESGYTF

v_call: TRBV24-1
cdr3_length: 15
j_call: TRBJ2-5
clone_size: .
d_call: .
cdr3_nt: TGTGCCACCAGTGCCGGTGGGGACATCCAAGAGACCCAGTACTTC
cdr3_aa: CATSAGGDIQETQYF

v_call: TRBV29-1
cdr3_length: 11
j_call: TRBJ1-1
clone_size: .
d_call: .
cdr3_nt: TGCAGCGTTGAACAGGGGATCGTAGCTTTCTTT
cdr3_aa: CSVEQGIVAFF

v_call: TRBV15
cdr3_length: 14
j_call: TRBJ1-5
clone_size: .
d_call: .
cdr3_nt: TGTGCCACCAGCAGAGAACAGGCCAATCAGCCCCAGCATTTT
cdr3_aa: CATSREQANQPQHF